Given below is one T cell receptor (beta chain) in context. The data belong to a study of blood T cell repertoires in COVID-19. Study background: Spain, Italy and the United States supplied samples that represented acute and convalescent COVID-19. Sources were T cells, B-cell-depleted T cells, or PBMCs; the material itself was cDNA or gDNA.

In the original workflow: Estimation of nucleated cell counts relied on the amplification of reference gene primers. Sequenced by immunoSEQ multiplex PCR; TCRdb stores in-frame clones only, minus some. V, J and clone size were drawn from that table, and D and trimming were deduced from the DNA. The repertoire includes some 70,000 clones, 70% to 85% of them detected once, and under 7% sits in the top ten. V lost 1 base and J 4 bases, leaving 13 bases between the germline ends. CDR1 is LGHNA, CDR2 YSLEER, per germline. This CDR3 comprises 15 residues. The V call is TRBV4-3, the J call TRBJ1-2; the D gene is possibly TRBD1 (5 bases). The origin of this receptor is a man in his sixties with acute or convalescent COVID-19. The sample was peripheral blood. The CDR3 DNA sequence: TGCGCCAGCAGCCAAGCCTTCGGCGGGGCCTATGGCTACACCTTC. This codes for CASSQAFGGAYGYTF.